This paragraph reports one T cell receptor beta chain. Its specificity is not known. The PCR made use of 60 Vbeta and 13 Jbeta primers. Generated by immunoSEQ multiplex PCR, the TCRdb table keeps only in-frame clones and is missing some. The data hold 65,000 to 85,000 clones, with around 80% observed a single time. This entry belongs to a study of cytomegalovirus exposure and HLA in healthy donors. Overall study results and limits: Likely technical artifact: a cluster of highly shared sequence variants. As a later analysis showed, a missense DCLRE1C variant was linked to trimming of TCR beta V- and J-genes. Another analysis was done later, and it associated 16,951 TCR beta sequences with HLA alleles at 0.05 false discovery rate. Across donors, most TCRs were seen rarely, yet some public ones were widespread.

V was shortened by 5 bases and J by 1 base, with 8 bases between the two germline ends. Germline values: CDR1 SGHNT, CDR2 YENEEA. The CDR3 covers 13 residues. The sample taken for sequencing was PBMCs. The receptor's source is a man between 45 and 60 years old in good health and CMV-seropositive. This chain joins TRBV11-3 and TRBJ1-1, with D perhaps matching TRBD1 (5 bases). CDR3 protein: CASSPTGNTEAFF. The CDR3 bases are TGTGCCAGCAGCCCCACAGGGAACACTGAAGCTTTCTTT.